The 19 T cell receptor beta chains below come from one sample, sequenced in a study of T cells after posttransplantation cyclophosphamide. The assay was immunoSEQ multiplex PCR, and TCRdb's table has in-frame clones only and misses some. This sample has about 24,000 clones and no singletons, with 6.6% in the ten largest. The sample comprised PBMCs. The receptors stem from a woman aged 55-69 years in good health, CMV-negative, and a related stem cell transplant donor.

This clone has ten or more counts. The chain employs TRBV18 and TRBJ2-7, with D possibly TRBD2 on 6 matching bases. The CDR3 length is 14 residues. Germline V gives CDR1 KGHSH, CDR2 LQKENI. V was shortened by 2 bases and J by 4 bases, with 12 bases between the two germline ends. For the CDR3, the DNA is TGTGCCAGCTCACCAACGGGACTTGGTTACGAGCAGTACGTC. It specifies CASSPTGLGYEQYV.

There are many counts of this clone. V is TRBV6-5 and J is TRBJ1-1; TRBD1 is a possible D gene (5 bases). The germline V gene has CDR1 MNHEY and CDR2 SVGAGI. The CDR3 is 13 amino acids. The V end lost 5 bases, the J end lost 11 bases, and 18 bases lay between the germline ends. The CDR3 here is CASSRDGAREAFF. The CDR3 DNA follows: TGTGCCAGCAGTCGAGACGGGGCCCGGGAGGCTTTCTTT.

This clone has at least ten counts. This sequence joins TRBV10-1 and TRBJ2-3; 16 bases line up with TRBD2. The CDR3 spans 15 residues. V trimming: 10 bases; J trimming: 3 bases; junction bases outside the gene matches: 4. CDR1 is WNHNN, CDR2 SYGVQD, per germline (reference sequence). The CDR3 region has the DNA TGCGCCAACCAGGGACTAGCGGGAGGGACAGATACGCAGTATTTT. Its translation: CANQGLAGGTDTQYF.

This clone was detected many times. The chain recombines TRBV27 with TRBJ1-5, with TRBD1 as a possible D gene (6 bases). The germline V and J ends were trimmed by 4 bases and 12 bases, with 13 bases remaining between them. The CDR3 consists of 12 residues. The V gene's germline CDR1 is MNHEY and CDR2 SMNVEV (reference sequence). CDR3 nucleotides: TGTGCCAGCAGTTCGGGGGGGGCAGGCCAGCATTTT. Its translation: CASSSGGAGQHF.

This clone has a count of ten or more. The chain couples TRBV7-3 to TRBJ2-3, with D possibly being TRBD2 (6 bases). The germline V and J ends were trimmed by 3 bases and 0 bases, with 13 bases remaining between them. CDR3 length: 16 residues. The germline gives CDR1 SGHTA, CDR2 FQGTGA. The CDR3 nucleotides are TGTGCCAGCAGCTTCTTAGGCGGGAAGAGCACAGATACGCAGTATTTT. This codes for CASSFLGGKSTDTQYF.

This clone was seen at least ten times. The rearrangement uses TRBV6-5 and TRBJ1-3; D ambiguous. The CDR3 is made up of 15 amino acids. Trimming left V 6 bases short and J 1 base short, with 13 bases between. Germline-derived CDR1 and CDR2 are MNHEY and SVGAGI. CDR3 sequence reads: CASSPEWTSGNTIYF. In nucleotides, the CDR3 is TGTGCCAGCAGCCCCGAGTGGACTTCTGGAAACACCATATATTTT.

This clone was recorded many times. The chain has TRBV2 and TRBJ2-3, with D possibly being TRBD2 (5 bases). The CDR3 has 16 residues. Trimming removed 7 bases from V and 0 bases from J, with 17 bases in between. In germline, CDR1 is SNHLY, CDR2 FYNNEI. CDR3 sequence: CASNLWRASSTDTQYF. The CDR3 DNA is TGTGCCAGCAACCTCTGGCGGGCCTCTAGCACAGATACGCAGTATTTT.

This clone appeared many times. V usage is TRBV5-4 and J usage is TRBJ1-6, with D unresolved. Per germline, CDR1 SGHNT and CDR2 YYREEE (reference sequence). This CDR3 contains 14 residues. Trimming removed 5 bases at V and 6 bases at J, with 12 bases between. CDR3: CASSSGSPNSPLHF. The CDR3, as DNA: TGTGCCAGCAGTTCCGGGAGCCCTAATTCACCCCTCCACTTT. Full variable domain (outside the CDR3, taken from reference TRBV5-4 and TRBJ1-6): ETGVTQSPTHLIKTRGQQVTLRCSSQSGHNTVSWYQQALGQGPQFIFQYYREEENGRGNFPPRFSGLQFPNYSSELNVNALELDDSALYLCASSSGSPNSPLHFGNGTRLTVT.

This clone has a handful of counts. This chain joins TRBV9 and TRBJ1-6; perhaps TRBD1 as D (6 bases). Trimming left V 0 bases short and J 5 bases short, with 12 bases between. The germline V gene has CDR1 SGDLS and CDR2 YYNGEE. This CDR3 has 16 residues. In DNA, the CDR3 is TGTGCCAGCAGCGTAGGTGGGGGGGCTAATAATTCACCCCTCCACTTT. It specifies CASSVGGGANNSPLHF.

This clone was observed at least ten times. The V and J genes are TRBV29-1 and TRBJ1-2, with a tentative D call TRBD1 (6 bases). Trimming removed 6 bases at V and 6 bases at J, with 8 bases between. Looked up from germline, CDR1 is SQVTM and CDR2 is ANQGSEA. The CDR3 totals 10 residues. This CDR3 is CSVRQDGYTF. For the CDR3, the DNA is TGCAGCGTACGACAGGATGGCTACACCTTC.

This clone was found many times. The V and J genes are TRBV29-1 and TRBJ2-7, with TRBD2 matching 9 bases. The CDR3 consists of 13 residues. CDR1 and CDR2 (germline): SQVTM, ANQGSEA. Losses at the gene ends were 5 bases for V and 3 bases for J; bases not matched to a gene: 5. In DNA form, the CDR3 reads TGCAGCGTTAGCCCTAGCGGGGTCTACGAGCAGTACTTC. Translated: CSVSPSGVYEQYF.

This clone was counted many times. DNA of the CDR3: TGCGCCAGCAGCTTGGAGACCGGGAGGAACTACGAGCAGTACTTC. The encoded protein is CASSLETGRNYEQYF. The V and J genes are TRBV5-1 and TRBJ2-7; 7 nucleotides match TRBD2. This CDR3 region has 15 residues. The V gene end was trimmed by 0 bases and the J gene end by 3 bases; junction bases not matched to a gene: 6. Germline V gives CDR1 SGHRS, CDR2 YFSETQ.

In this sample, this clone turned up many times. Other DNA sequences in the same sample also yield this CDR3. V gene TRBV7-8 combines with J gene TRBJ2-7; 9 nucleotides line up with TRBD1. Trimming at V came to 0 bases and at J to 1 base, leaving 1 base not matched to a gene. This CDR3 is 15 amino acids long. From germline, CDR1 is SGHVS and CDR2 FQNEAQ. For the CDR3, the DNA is TGTGCCAGCAGCTTAGCCGGGACAGGGTCCTACGAGCAGTACTTC. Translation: CASSLAGTGSYEQYF.

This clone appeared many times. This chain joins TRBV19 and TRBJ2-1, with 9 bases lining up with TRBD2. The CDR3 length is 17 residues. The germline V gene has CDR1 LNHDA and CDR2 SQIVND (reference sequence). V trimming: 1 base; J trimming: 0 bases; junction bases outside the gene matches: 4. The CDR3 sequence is CASSIAAGGISYNEQFF. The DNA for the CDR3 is TGTGCCAGTAGTATAGCGGCGGGAGGGATCTCCTACAATGAGCAGTTCTTC.

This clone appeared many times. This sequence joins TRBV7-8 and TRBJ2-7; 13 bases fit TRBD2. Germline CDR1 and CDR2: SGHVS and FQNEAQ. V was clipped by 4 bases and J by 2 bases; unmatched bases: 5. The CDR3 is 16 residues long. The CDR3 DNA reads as TGTGCCAGCAGCTCGACTAGCGGGAGGCTAACCTACGAGCAGTACTTC. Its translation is CASSSTSGRLTYEQYF.

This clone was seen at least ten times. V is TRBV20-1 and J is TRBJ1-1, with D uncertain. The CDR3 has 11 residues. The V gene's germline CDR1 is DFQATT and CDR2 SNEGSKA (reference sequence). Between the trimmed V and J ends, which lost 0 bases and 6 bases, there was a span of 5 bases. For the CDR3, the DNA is TGCAGTGCTAGAGAAACGGCTGAAGCTTTCTTT. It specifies CSARETAEAFF.

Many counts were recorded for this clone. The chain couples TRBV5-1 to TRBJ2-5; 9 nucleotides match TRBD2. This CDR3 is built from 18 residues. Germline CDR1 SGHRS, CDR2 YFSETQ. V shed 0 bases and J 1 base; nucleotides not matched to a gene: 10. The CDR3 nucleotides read TGCGCCAGCAGCTTGGCGGTGCGGGAGGGGGGTTTCCAAGAGACCCAGTACTTC. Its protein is CASSLAVREGGFQETQYF.

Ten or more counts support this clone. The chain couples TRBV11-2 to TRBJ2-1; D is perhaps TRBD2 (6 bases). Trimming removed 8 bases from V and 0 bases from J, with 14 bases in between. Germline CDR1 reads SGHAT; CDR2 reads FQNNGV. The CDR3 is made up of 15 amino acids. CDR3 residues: CASSRGFSSYNEQFF. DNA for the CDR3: TGTGCCAGCTCCCGGGGGTTTAGCTCCTACAATGAGCAGTTCTTC.

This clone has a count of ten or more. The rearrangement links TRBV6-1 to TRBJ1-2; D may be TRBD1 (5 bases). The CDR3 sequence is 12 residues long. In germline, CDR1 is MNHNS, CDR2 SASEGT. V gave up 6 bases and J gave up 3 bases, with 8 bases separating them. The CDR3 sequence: CASSRGDYGYTF. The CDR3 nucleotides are TGTGCCAGCAGCCGGGGGGACTATGGCTACACCTTC.